These 6 T cell receptor beta chains were all obtained from the same sample, sequenced in a study of regulatory T cells in long-lasting Graves disease. Both iRepertoire HTBI primers and Arm-PCR of CDR3 regions were used to build the TCR beta libraries. TCRdb re-called the multiplex PCR reads with MiXCR, one entry per CDR3 protein. Here the sample spans 700,000 or so distinct CDR3 sequences, 25% to 30% being singletons. This sample's time point: persistent/refractory GD, antithyroid drugs over 5 years with positive TRAb. RNA isolated from PBMCs was used to make the TCR library. Specimen: peripheral blood mononuclear cells (PBMCs), collected when the disease was refractory, from a patient treated with antithyroid drugs. The receptors derive from a female donor with Graves disease.

The chain is built from TRBV6-1 and TRBJ2-4; possibly TRBD1 for D (6 bases). Deletions cut 8 bases from V and 8 bases from J, with 10 bases between. This CDR3 region has 11 residues. Germline CDR1 MNHNS, CDR2 SASEGT. The DNA of the CDR3 is TGTGCCAGCGCACAGGGAGACATTCAGTACTTC. It is translated as CASAQGDIQYF.

This clonotype was picked up one time. The chain couples TRBV2 to TRBJ2-3; 11 bases align to TRBD2. V trimming: 5 bases; J trimming: 8 bases; junction bases outside the gene matches: 12. CDR1 and CDR2 (germline): SNHLY, FYNNEI. The CDR3 extends over 16 amino acids. As DNA, the CDR3 is TGTGCCAGCAGTCCACTAGCGGGGGCGGCGGGGAGTACGCAGTATTTT. The encoded protein is CASSPLAGAAGSTQYF.

This clonotype showed up many times. The chain is built from TRBV12-5 and TRBJ1-6; D remains unclear. The germline V gene has CDR1 LGHNT and CDR2 FRNRAP. The V gene lost 1 base and the J gene lost 7 bases, with 2 bases spanning the gap. The CDR3 length is 12 residues. DNA of the CDR3: TGTGCTAGTGGTTTGGACAATTCACCCCTCCACTTT. Its protein product is CASGLDNSPLHF.

This clonotype was found a few times. The chain employs TRBV29-1 and TRBJ1-1, with 9 positions matching TRBD1. Germline V gene sequence: CDR1 SQVTM, CDR2 ANQGSEA. The CDR3 runs to 14 residues. Trimming cost V 5 bases and J 4 bases; bases outside gene matches: 8. This CDR3 reads CSVHRTGEATEAFF. As DNA, the CDR3 is TGCAGCGTTCATAGGACAGGGGAGGCCACTGAAGCTTTCTTT.

The rearrangement links TRBV5-5 to TRBJ2-7, with a tentative D call TRBD2 (6 bases). Germline V CDR1 and CDR2: SGHKS, YYEKEE (reference sequence). This CDR3 has 15 amino acids. The V and J ends lost 0 bases and 4 bases respectively, with 14 bases between them. This CDR3 is CASSLGRAGGYEQYF. The CDR3 DNA reads TGTGCCAGCAGCTTGGGGAGGGCTGGAGGGTACGAGCAGTACTTC. The full variable domain, completed using reference TRBV5-5 and TRBJ2-7, is DAGVTQSPTHLIKTRGQQVTLRCSPISGHKSVSWYQQVLGQGPQFIFQYYEKEERGRGNFPDRFSARQFPNYSSELNVNALLLGDSALYLCASSLGRAGGYEQYFGPGTRLTVT.

The chain combines TRBV12-5 with TRBJ2-2, with 11 bases identical to TRBD2. This CDR3 spans 18 amino acids. V lost 0 bases and J lost 5; bases outside the gene matches: 8. Per germline, CDR1 LGHNT and CDR2 FRNRAP. For the CDR3, the DNA is TGTGCTAGTGGTTTGGTGCAAAAGACTAGCGGGAATACCGGGGAGCTGTTTTTT. It specifies CASGLVQKTSGNTGELFF.